Reported below is one TCR beta chain. Germline assignment: CDR1 MRHNA and CDR2 SNTAGT. Trimming cost V 9 bases and J 7 bases, with 16 bases left between them. The length of the CDR3 is 13 residues. Libraries were prepared by immunoSEQ multiplex PCR; TCRdb keeps only in-frame clonotypes and omits some of them. The sample lists 75,000 to 80,000 clones, about 92% occurring once. This record comes from a study of T cell changes during pregnancy in multiple sclerosis. The specimen was peripheral blood, collected after pregnancy. The TCR sequence derives from a female donor in good health, enrolled as a control in a pregnancy study. V is TRBV6-4 and J is TRBJ2-4, with a tentative D call TRBD1 (6 bases). The CDR3 coding sequence is TGTGCCAGACCGGGACACACGGAGAACATTCAGTACTTC. Its translation is CARPGHTENIQYF.